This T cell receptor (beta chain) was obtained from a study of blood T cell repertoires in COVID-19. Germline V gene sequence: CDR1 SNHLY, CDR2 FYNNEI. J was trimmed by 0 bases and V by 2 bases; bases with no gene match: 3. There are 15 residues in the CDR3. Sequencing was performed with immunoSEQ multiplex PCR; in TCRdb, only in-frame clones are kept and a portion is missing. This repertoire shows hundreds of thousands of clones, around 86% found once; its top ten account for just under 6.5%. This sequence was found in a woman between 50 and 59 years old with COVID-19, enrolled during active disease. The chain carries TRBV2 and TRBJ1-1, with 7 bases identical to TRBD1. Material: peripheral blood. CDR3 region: CASSERGQMNTEAFF. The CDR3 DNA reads TGTGCCAGCAGTGAAAGGGGGCAGATGAACACTGAAGCTTTCTTT.